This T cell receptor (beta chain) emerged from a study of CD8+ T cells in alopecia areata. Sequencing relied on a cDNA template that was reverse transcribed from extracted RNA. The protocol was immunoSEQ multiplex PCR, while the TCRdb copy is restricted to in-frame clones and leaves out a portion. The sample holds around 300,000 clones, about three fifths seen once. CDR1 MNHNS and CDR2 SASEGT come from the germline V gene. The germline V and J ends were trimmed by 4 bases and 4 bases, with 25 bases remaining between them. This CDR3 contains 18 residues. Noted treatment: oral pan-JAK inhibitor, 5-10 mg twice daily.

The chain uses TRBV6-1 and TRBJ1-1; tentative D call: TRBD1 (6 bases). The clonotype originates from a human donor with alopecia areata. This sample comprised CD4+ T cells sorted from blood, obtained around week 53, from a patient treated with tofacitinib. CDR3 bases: TGTGCCAGCAGTGCAAGACAGGACCGATCTCTTTCGAGCACTGAAGCTTTCTTT. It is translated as CASSARQDRSLSSTEAFF.